Following are 15 T cell receptor beta chains from one sample sequenced in a study of regulatory T cells in long-lasting Graves disease. Investigators prepared the TCR beta libraries by applying iRepertoire HTBI primers and Arm-PCR of CDR3 regions. One entry per CDR3 protein, called by TCRdb with MiXCR from the multiplex PCR reads. The top ten clones hold 7% to 9% of a sample with around 450,000 distinct CDR3 sequences, roughly 21% of them seen once. Time point meaning: persistent/refractory GD, antithyroid drugs over 5 years with positive TRAb. The authors made the TCR library using RNA they extracted from PBMCs. The sequences come from peripheral blood mononuclear cells (PBMCs), collected when the disease was refractory, from a patient treated with antithyroid drugs. The receptors here all came from a female donor with Graves disease.

This clonotype has only a few counts. The J gene is TRBJ2-6, the V gene TRBV28, with TRBD1 as a possible D gene (6 bases). V lost 7 bases to trimming and J lost 0 bases, with 16 bases between them. Germline CDR1 reads MDHEN; CDR2 reads SYDVKM. The CDR3 is made up of 17 amino acids. CDR3 amino acids: CASKTQGRSSGANVLTF. CDR3 DNA sequence: TGTGCCAGCAAAACTCAGGGGCGGAGCTCTGGGGCCAACGTCCTGACTTTC.

Concerning this clonotype: A much larger clone differs from this one at a single base, so this may be a read error. This rearrangement joins TRBV6-2 or TRBV6-3 to TRBJ2-7; unclear D gene. Germline V gives CDR1 MNHEY, CDR2 SVGEGT. This CDR3 has 16 amino acids. The CDR3 DNA reads as TGTGCCAGCAATGGTTCGGTCCAGGAGTTCTCCTGCGAGCAGTACTTC. Translated, it gives CASNGSVQEFSCEQYF.

About this clonotype itself: A much larger clone lies a single base off, so this may be a read error. The rearrangement joins TRBV6-2 or TRBV6-3 to TRBJ1-1; D is undetermined. The CDR3 contains 14 residues. Germline values: CDR1 MNHEY, CDR2 SVGEGT. CDR3 amino acids: CASIEHGMKTEAFF. For the CDR3, the DNA is TGTGCCAGCATCGAGCACGGGATGAAAACTGAAGCTTTCTTT.

The chain uses TRBV2 and TRBJ1-2; D unresolved. V lost 4 bases to trimming and J lost 4 bases, with 10 bases between them. The CDR3 totals 13 residues. In germline, CDR1 is SNHLY, CDR2 FYNNEI. CDR3 in amino acids: CASSAGNSYGYTF. CDR3 nucleotides: TGTGCCAGCAGTGCGGGAAATAGCTATGGCTACACCTTC.

This clonotype has more than one count but fewer than ten. This chain joins TRBV2 and TRBJ1-5; 9 bases are a match to TRBD1. Germline V gene data show CDR1 as SNHLY and CDR2 as FYNNEI. The V and J ends lost 2 bases and 2 bases, in that order; junction bases with no gene match: 7. The CDR3 sequence is 17 residues long. CDR3 sequence: CASSENRRTGGNQPQHF. CDR3 nucleotides: TGTGCCAGCAGTGAAAATAGGAGGACAGGGGGCAATCAGCCCCAGCATTTT.

This clonotype was detected many times. The gene calls are TRBV2 and TRBJ1-5; D gene uncertain. The CDR3 totals 15 residues. V was pared by 5 bases and J by 0 bases, with 11 bases between. Germline V gene lookup returns CDR1 SNHLY and CDR2 FYNNEI. This CDR3 reads CASSRDGISNQPQHF. CDR3 DNA: TGTGCCAGCAGTCGAGACGGAATTAGCAATCAGCCCCAGCATTTT. Using reference TRBV2 and TRBJ1-5 for the parts outside the CDR3, the full variable domain is EPEVTQTPSHQVTQMGQEVILRCVPISNHLYFYWYRQILGQKVEFLVSFYNNEISEKSEIFDDQFSVERPDGSNFTLKIRSTKLEDSAMYFCASSRDGISNQPQHFGDGTRLSIL.

The V and J genes are TRBV9 and TRBJ2-7, with D unclear. The CDR3 contains 15 residues. Per the germline V gene, CDR1 is SGDLS and CDR2 is YYNGEE. V was cut by 5 bases and J by 5 bases, with 20 bases left in between. CDR3 protein: CASSALGNRADEQYF. Here the CDR3 DNA reads TGTGCCAGCAGTGCTCTGGGGAATCGGGCAGACGAGCAGTACTTC.

This clonotype was observed a handful of times. The chain recombines TRBV7-9 with TRBJ1-1; 8 bases are shared with TRBD1. Losses at the gene ends were 2 bases for V and 3 bases for J; bases not matched to a gene: 2. The germline V gene has CDR1 SEHNR and CDR2 FQNEAQ (reference sequence). The CDR3 spans 14 residues. The CDR3 DNA is TGTGCCAGCAGCTTACCGGGACAGGACACTGAAGCTTTCTTT. As protein: CASSLPGQDTEAFF.

The V and J genes are TRBV10-3 and TRBJ1-1; D gene ambiguous. V gave up 9 bases and J gave up 0 bases, with 8 bases separating them. This CDR3 contains 12 residues. Germline lookup yields CDR1 ENHRY and CDR2 SYGVKD. CDR3 amino acids: CAIGRMNTEAFF. The CDR3 DNA reads as TGTGCCATAGGGAGAATGAACACTGAAGCTTTCTTT.

This clonotype was counted only a few times. This chain joins TRBV6-2 or TRBV6-3 and TRBJ2-7; 13 bases are a match to TRBD2. Germline trimming cut 0 bases from V and 4 bases from J; bases unmatched to any gene: 6. There are 17 residues in the CDR3. CDR1 MNHEY and CDR2 SVGEGT come from the germline V gene. This CDR3 reads CASSYSSPGLAGYEQYF. The CDR3 bases are TGTGCCAGCAGTTACTCATCTCCGGGACTAGCGGGGTACGAGCAGTACTTC.

This clonotype was observed a few times. The rearrangement joins TRBV7-9 to TRBJ1-5; D unresolved. CDR3 length: 16 residues. Germline CDR1 and CDR2: SEHNR and FQNEAQ (reference sequence). Trimming removed 1 base at V and 1 base at J, with 11 bases between. The CDR3 here is CASSLVTAASNQPQHF. The CDR3 DNA follows: TGTGCCAGCAGCTTAGTTACGGCCGCAAGCAATCAGCCCCAGCATTTT.

The sample holds many counts of this clonotype. This rearrangement joins TRBV20-1 to TRBJ1-1, with TRBD1 identical over 7 bases. The CDR3 contains 15 residues. Germline V gene data show CDR1 as DFQATT and CDR2 as SNEGSKA (reference sequence). With V trimmed by 3 bases and J by 1 base, 8 bases remained unmatched. The CDR3 loop reads CSASPPDRANTEAFF. The CDR3 nucleotides read TGCAGTGCTAGTCCTCCTGACAGGGCGAACACTGAAGCTTTCTTT.

There are many counts of this clonotype. The chain carries TRBV2 and TRBJ1-1; 7 nucleotides line up with TRBD1. The V and J ends lost 7 bases and 4 bases, in that order; junction bases with no gene match: 12. The CDR3 sequence is 15 residues long. The germline CDR1 and CDR2 sequences are SNHLY and FYNNEI. CDR3 sequence (DNA): TGTGCCAGCAAGCTAGACGTACAGGGGTCCACTGAAGCTTTCTTT. The encoded protein is CASKLDVQGSTEAFF.

J is TRBJ1-1 and V is TRBV11-3, with 7 bases matching TRBD1. J gave up 0 bases and V 6 bases, and 7 bases lay outside the gene matches. Germline V CDR1 and CDR2: SGHNT, YENEEA. This CDR3 comprises 15 residues. CDR3 sequence (DNA): TGTGCCAGCAGTGGACCGACAGGGATGAACACTGAAGCTTTCTTT. Its translation: CASSGPTGMNTEAFF.

In its sample, this clonotype was seen many times. The chain couples TRBV7-9 to TRBJ2-5; D is possibly TRBD1 (6 bases). This CDR3 comprises 13 residues. Trimming stripped 6 bases from V and 3 bases from J, with 11 bases between. Germline V gene sequence: CDR1 SEHNR, CDR2 FQNEAQ (reference sequence). CDR3 sequence reads: CASSFQGKETQYF. As DNA, the CDR3 is TGTGCCAGCAGTTTTCAGGGGAAAGAGACCCAGTACTTC. Combining the CDR3 with reference TRBV7-9 and TRBJ2-5 gives the whole variable domain DTGVSQNPRHKITKRGQNVTFRCDPISEHNRLYWYRQTLGQGPEFLTYFQNEAQLEKSRLLSDRFSAERPKGSFSTLEIQRTEQGDSAMYLCASSFQGKETQYFGPGTRLLVL.